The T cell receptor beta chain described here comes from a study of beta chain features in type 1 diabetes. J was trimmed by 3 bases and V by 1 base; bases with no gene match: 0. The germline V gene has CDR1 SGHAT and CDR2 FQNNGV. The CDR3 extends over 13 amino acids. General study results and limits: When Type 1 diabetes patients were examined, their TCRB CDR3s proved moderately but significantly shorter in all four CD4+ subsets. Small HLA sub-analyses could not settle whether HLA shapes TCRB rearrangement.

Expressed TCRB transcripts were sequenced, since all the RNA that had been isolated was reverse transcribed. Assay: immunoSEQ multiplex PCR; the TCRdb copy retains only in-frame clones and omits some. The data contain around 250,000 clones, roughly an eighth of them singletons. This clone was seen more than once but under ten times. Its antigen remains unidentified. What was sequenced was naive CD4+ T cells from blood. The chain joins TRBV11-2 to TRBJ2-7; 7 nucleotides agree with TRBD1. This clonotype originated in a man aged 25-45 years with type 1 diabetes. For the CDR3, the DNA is TGTGCCAGCAGCTTAGGGGACAGCTACGAGCAGTACTTC. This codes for CASSLGDSYEQYF. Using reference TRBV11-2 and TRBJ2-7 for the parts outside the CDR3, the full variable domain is EAGVAQSPRYKIIEKRQSVAFWCNPISGHATLYWYQQILGQGPKLLIQFQNNGVVDDSQLPKDRFSAERLKGVDSTLKIQPAKLEDSAVYLCASSLGDSYEQYFGPGTRLTVT.